The rows below give T cell receptor beta chains drawn from one sample of a study of sequential checkpoint blockade in melanoma. Here immunoSEQ multiplex PCR was the method, and the copy in TCRdb shows in-frame clones only, minus some. The data hold around 11,000 clones, with roughly three fifths observed a single time. Source: CD8+ T cells sorted from blood (inferred from file names), taken from a patient given nivolumab and ipilimumab in sequence. The receptors here all came from a human donor with melanoma. The conserved cysteine and the conserved F or W are not part of the CDR3 here.

>TRBV6-5|TRBJ2-1
ASRMGRNEQF
>TRBV30|TRBJ2-1
AWSVLSSGRKGEQF
>TRBV19|TRBJ2-3
ASSMVFGADTQY
>TRBV28|TRBJ2-2
ASSLRVAGGSERELF
>TRBV7-7|TRBJ2-3
ASSRTSASTDTQY
>TRBV29-1|TRBJ2-7
SVRDNSYEQY
>TRBV28|TRBJ2-1
ASSSDIADEQF
>TRBV27|TRBJ2-5
ASSSGTGRETQY
>TRBV30|TRBJ1-4
AWSPFATTNEKLF
>TRBV6-1|TRBJ1-6
ASSEARRGNSPLH
>TRBV4-3|TRBJ1-3
ASSQSRGTVSGNTIY
>TRBV9|TRBJ2-1
ASSASGSPNEQF
>TRBV27|TRBJ2-7
ASSSIRDRGYEQY
>TRBV7-9|TRBJ2-7
ASSTGQGRSYEQY
>TRBV7-8|TRBJ1-2
ASSSPGHMDGYT
>TRBV7-9|TRBJ2-7
ASSLVSSGSRYEQY
>TRBV28|TRBJ2-1
ASSFRGHNEQF
>TRBV7-9|-
ASSEGLAGAYEQY
>TRBV4-3|TRBJ2-2
ASSQDVAGLGTGELF
>TRBV9|TRBJ2-1
ASSVRRDSNRDEQF